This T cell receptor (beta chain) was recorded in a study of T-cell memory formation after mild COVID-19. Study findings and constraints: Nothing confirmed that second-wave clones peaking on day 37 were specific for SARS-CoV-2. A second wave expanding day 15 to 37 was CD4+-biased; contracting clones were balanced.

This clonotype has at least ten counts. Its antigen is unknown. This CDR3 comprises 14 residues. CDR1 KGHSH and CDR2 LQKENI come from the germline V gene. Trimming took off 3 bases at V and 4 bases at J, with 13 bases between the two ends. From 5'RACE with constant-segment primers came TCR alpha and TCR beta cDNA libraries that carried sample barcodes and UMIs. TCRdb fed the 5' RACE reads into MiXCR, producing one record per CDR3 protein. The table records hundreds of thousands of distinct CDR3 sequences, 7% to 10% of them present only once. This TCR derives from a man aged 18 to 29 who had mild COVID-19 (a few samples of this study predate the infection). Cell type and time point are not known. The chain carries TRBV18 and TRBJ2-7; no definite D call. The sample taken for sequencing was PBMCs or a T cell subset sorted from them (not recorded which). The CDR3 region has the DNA TGTGCCAGCTCACCGGGGATTGTGGAGTACGAGCAGTACTTC. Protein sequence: CASSPGIVEYEQYF. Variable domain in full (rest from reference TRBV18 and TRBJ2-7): NAGVMQNPRHLVRRRGQEARLRCSPMKGHSHVYWYRQLPEEGLKFMVYLQKENIIDESGMPKERFSAEFPKEGPSILRIQQVVRGDSAAYFCASSPGIVEYEQYFGPGTRLTVT.